This is a list of T cell receptor beta chains from one sample in a study of a mutant IDH1 vaccine in newly diagnosed glioma. The data were produced by immunoSEQ multiplex PCR, yet TCRdb's version contains in-frame clones alone and is incomplete. The top ten clones hold over 4% of a sample with tens of thousands of clones, roughly 71% of them seen once. These TCRs' antigens remain unknown. The sample in question was PBMCs, obtained from a glioma patient whose treatment included an IDH1 peptide vaccine. The receptors stem from a man aged 50 to 60 with glioma. Each CDR3 is given with its conserved first and last residue. The order of the fields is V gene, CDR3 length, J gene, CDR3 protein.

TRBV19,12,TRBJ2-7,CATESQSYEQYF
TRBV30,14,TRBJ2-5,CACNPRGGGKTQYF
TRBV5-1,12,TRBJ2-7,CASNTEGYEQYF
TRBV18,14,TRBJ2-1,CASSTITGGDEQFF
TRBV30,16,TRBJ1-2,CAWSVQERGRNYGYTF
TRBV11-2,14,TRBJ2-5,CASSRGHSQETQYF
TRBV7-2,13,TRBJ1-2,CASSPAGRDGYTF
TRBV7-2,15,TRBJ1-5,CASSDNREWGQPQHF
TRBV9,15,TRBJ2-2,CASSVGTVNTGELFF
TRBV2,13,TRBJ1-4,CASRGSTNEKLFF
TRBV6-5,15,TRBJ1-2,CASSGRGQGGYGYTF
TRBV4-1,15,TRBJ2-3,CASSVQRGGTDTQYF
TRBV4-1,14,TRBJ1-2,CASSQVPGDYGYTF
TRBV2,14,TRBJ2-2,CASRKDRETGELFF
TRBV29-1,14,TRBJ2-7,CSVEDSNSAYEQYF
TRBV7-2,16,TRBJ2-7,CASSPSGGTGSYEQYF
TRBV29-1,13,TRBJ1-5,CSVAQGGSQPQHF
TRBV11-2,15,TRBJ2-7,CASSLERGAPYEQYF
TRBV27,14,TRBJ1-2,CASSTYVGNYGYTF
TRBV18,12,TRBJ2-1,CATFRESNEQFF
TRBV14,16,TRBJ2-5,CASSQVGTRDQETQYF
TRBV5-1,13,TRBJ1-2,CASSLGTDPGYTF
TRBV6-6,16,TRBJ1-3,CASSYGTGGLRNTIYF
TRBV9,17,TRBJ2-7,CASSPGTSGGTYYEQYF
TRBV5-4,16,TRBJ1-2,CASSPTGGASNYGYTF
TRBV5-4,15,TRBJ1-3,CASSLTGTGRNTIYF
TRBV7-8,16,TRBJ1-2,CASSLGPDRLRDGYTF
TRBV14,16,TRBJ1-1,CASSPRAEEWRTEAFF
TRBV10-3,15,TRBJ1-3,CAISDTDLIGNTIYF
TRBV4-1,13,TRBJ1-2,CASSHQGGGGYTF
TRBV4-1,16,TRBJ1-5,CASSQERTALNQPQHF
TRBV18,16,TRBJ1-1,CASSRGQGNMNTEAFF
TRBV30,14,TRBJ2-5,CAWSAGGLGETQYF
TRBV5-1,17,TRBJ1-6,CASSFAGGDRTQSPLHF
TRBV4-3,18,TRBJ2-3,CASSLLLAGGPGTDTQYF
TRBV6-1,15,TRBJ1-4,CASSEGTYRAEKLFF
TRBV2,13,TRBJ1-1,CASSVSANTEAFF
TRBV9,14,TRBJ1-6,CASSVGGSHSPLHF
TRBV5-1,15,TRBJ1-6,CASSPGTRDNSPLHF
TRBV5-1,14,TRBJ2-1,CASSFSGAPGEQFF
TRBV7-8,14,TRBJ2-7,CASSFPGKDYEQYF